These T cell receptor beta chains were read from a single sample in a study of blood T cell repertoires in COVID-19. Method: immunoSEQ multiplex PCR; TCRdb's copy keeps in-frame clones and lacks some. In the table there are around 300,000 clones, 75% to 90% of which are singletons. Input material: peripheral blood. The receptors derive from a woman in her twenties or thirties who had recovered from COVID-19. Each CDR3 is given with its conserved first and last residue. Fields, in order: D gene, clone size, J gene, V gene, CDR3 DNA, CDR3 protein. The D gene is left open where the match is weak. The size field is filled for only some rows; it gives once, few, many or a size class.

.,.,TRBJ2-5,TRBV7-2,TGTGCCAGCAGCTTGATCGGGGGCCAAGAGACCCAGTACTTC,CASSLIGGQETQYF
TRBD2,.,TRBJ2-7,TRBV7-8,TGTGCCAGCAGCCAAACGACTAGCGGATCCTACGAGCAGTACTTC,CASSQTTSGSYEQYF
TRBD2,.,TRBJ2-1,TRBV5-1,TGCGCCAGCAACCTACTAGCGGGCAATGAGCAGTTCTTC,CASNLLAGNEQFF
.,.,TRBJ2-7,TRBV19,TGTGCCCACTGGACGGGGTCCTACGAGCAGTACTTC,CAHWTGSYEQYF
.,.,TRBJ1-1,TRBV15,TGTGCCACCAGCAGAGATCGGGGGGCGCCCACTGAAGCTTTCTTT,CATSRDRGAPTEAFF
TRBD2,.,TRBJ2-1,TRBV6-4,TGTGCCAGCAGTCCAATCACTAGCGGGGGGGTCGATGAGCAGTTCTTC,CASSPITSGGVDEQFF
.,.,TRBJ2-5,TRBV9,TGTGCCAGCAGCGTAGGGGCGGGTAGTGAGTATGAGACCCAGTACTTC,CASSVGAGSEYETQYF
.,many,TRBJ2-7,TRBV28,TGTGCCAGCAGTTCAGGGACACACTCCTACGAGCAGTACTTC,CASSSGTHSYEQYF
.,.,TRBJ1-1,TRBV27,TGTGCCAGCAGTTTAACCCCGCTCAGGGCTGACACTGAAGCTTTCTTT,CASSLTPLRADTEAFF
.,.,TRBJ1-1,TRBV2,TGTGCCAGCAGCGAGACTCTTACTGAAGCTTTCTTT,CASSETLTEAFF
TRBD2,few,TRBJ2-3,TRBV5-5,TGTGCCAGCAGCTTCGGGACTAGCGGGGGGGCCGGCACAGATACGCAGTATTTT,CASSFGTSGGAGTDTQYF
.,.,TRBJ2-5,TRBV5-1,TGCGCCAGCAGCTTATGGCAGGGGAAATTGCAAGAGACCCAGTACTTC,CASSLWQGKLQETQYF
TRBD2,.,TRBJ2-5,TRBV6-2/TRBV6-3,TGTGCCAGCAGTTACGTGGGGGAGGGCCAGTACTTC,CASSYVGEGQYF
.,.,TRBJ1-4,TRBV4-1,TGCGCCAGCAGCCAAGAAAGGGGGAGTGAAAAACTGTTTTTT,CASSQERGSEKLFF
TRBD1,.,TRBJ2-4,TRBV10-1,TGCGCCAGCAGTGAGGGAGATACCGGGACAGGGTTGGACCTAGCCAAAAACATTCAGTACTTC,CASSEGDTGTGLDLAKNIQYF
.,.,TRBJ1-3,TRBV6-5,TGTGCCAGCAGTACAGGAAACTCTGGAAACACCATATATTTT,CASSTGNSGNTIYF
TRBD2,once,TRBJ2-7,TRBV5-1,TGCGCCAGCAGCCATTTGAGCGGGACGGGCTCCTACGAGCAGTACTTC,CASSHLSGTGSYEQYF
.,.,TRBJ2-7,TRBV5-1,TGCGCCAGCAGCTTGGAATACTCCTACGAGCAGTACTTC,CASSLEYSYEQYF
.,.,TRBJ1-3,TRBV4-1,TGCGCCAGCAGCCTCTCTCAGACAGTATCTGGAAACACCATATATTTT,CASSLSQTVSGNTIYF
.,once,TRBJ2-7,TRBV19,TGTGCCAGTAGACAGGGCTCGGCCTACGAGCAGTACTTC,CASRQGSAYEQYF
TRBD2,.,TRBJ2-3,TRBV2,TGTGCCAGCAGTGAACAGCGGGAAACAGATACGCAGTATTTT,CASSEQRETDTQYF
TRBD2,.,TRBJ2-1,TRBV7-2,TGTGCCAGCAGCACCCGACTAGCGCAATATAGCTCCTACAATGAGCAGTTCTTC,CASSTRLAQYSSYNEQFF
TRBD1,.,TRBJ1-4,TRBV4-3,TGCGCCAGCAGCCAAGAGGCCGGGACAGGGTCTGAAAAACTGTTTTTT,CASSQEAGTGSEKLFF
.,.,TRBJ2-3,TRBV5-6,TGTGCCAGCAGCTTGCCCCAGAGGGAACCCTATTCGCAGTATTTT,CASSLPQREPYSQYF
TRBD1,few,TRBJ2-1,TRBV7-9,TGTGCCAGCAGCCAAGGGGCAGGGGGAAATGAGCAGTTCTTC,CASSQGAGGNEQFF
TRBD1,.,TRBJ1-6,TRBV29-1,TGCAGCGTTGACGAACAGGGGGTTGGGCCCCTCCACTTT,CSVDEQGVGPLHF
.,.,TRBJ2-3,TRBV7-9,TGTGCCAGCAGCTTAGCTTGGGGGGTCGGCACAGATACGCAGTATTTT,CASSLAWGVGTDTQYF
.,.,TRBJ2-1,TRBV9,TGTGCCAGCAGCGCTACAGGTTCGAGGAGCAATGAGCAGTTCTTC,CASSATGSRSNEQFF
.,.,TRBJ2-3,TRBV5-1,TGCGCCAGCAGCTTGGTCGGGGGGCGGACAGATACGCAGTATTTT,CASSLVGGRTDTQYF
TRBD1,.,TRBJ2-1,TRBV28,TGTGCCAGCGGGACAGGGAATTACAATGAGCAGTTCTTC,CASGTGNYNEQFF
.,few,TRBJ1-5,TRBV4-1,TGCGCCAGCAGCCAAGATCCTACCCAGCCCCAGCATTTT,CASSQDPTQPQHF
TRBD1,.,TRBJ2-3,TRBV7-8,TGTGCCAGCAGCTCGAACTATAGACAGGGGATTAGCACAGATACGCAGTATTTT,CASSSNYRQGISTDTQYF
.,.,TRBJ1-2,TRBV27,.,CASSSYHFGEGYTF
.,.,TRBJ2-7,TRBV5-1,TGCGCCAGCAGCTCCGCCCTGGACACCTACGAGCAGTACTTC,CASSSALDTYEQYF
.,.,TRBJ2-5,TRBV29-1,TGCAGCGTTGAAGGGGGAGTCCCAGAGACCCAGTACTTC,CSVEGGVPETQYF
.,.,TRBJ1-1,TRBV20-1,TGCAGTGCTAGGGACAAGGGGGAAGCTTTCTTT,CSARDKGEAFF
TRBD1,.,TRBJ1-6,TRBV7-6,TGTGCCAGCAGCCCCGGGACAGGTCTAAGTTCACCCCTCCACTTT,CASSPGTGLSSPLHF
.,.,TRBJ1-2,TRBV7-2,TGTGCCAGCAGCTTAGGGGTACGAGGGAATGGCTACACCTTC,CASSLGVRGNGYTF
.,.,TRBJ1-1,TRBV6-5,TGTGCCAGCAGTTACCAGGGTCTGAACACTGAAGCTTTCTTT,CASSYQGLNTEAFF
TRBD1,.,TRBJ1-1,TRBV5-1,TGCGCCAGCAGCTTGGACCCAGGGGGGACGACGAACACTGAAGCTTTCTTT,CASSLDPGGTTNTEAFF
.,.,TRBJ1-2,TRBV29-1,TGCAGCGCGTCGAGGGGGACGGACGACTACACCTTC,CSASRGTDDYTF
TRBD2,.,TRBJ2-1,TRBV11-2,TGTGCCAGCACCAAAGAGCGGGGGGAGCAGTTCTTC,CASTKERGEQFF
.,.,TRBJ2-3,TRBV4-2,TGTGCCAGCAGCCAACTTCTAGAGGGAGAGGGCACAGATACGCAGTATTTT,CASSQLLEGEGTDTQYF
.,.,TRBJ2-4,TRBV3-1/TRBV3-2,TGTGCCAGCAGCCAAAGAGATCCGCAGGGTGGAAACATTCAGTACTTC,CASSQRDPQGGNIQYF
.,.,TRBJ2-7,TRBV19,TGTGCCAGTAGTATATGGGACACCGACTACGAGCAGTACTTC,CASSIWDTDYEQYF
.,.,TRBJ1-1,TRBV19,TGTGCCAGTAGTATATCCAGTGGTGACACTGAAGCTTTCTTT,CASSISSGDTEAFF
.,.,TRBJ1-4,TRBV10-3,TGTGCCATCAGTAGACAGGTTAATGAAAAACTGTTTTTT,CAISRQVNEKLFF
.,.,TRBJ2-1,TRBV27,TGTGCCAGCAGTTTATCAGGGGCCTTCTACAATGAGCAGTTCTTC,CASSLSGAFYNEQFF